This T cell receptor beta chain was sequenced in a study of early T cells in non-severe SARS-CoV-2 infection. Across the whole study: With bulk RNA from unsorted whole blood as input, sequencing yielded unpaired chains.

This clonotype was observed many times. The antigen is unknown. Unique molecular identifiers were added to individual cDNA molecules. MiXCR was run by TCRdb on the 5' RACE reads, yielding one entry per CDR3 protein. The repertoire consists of 70,000 to 85,000 distinct CDR3 sequences, with around 14% occurring once and the leading ten covering roughly 5.5%. General study findings and limits: VDJdb matching skewed toward anti-spike CD8 responses, missing private and CD4 specificities.

Germline loops: CDR1 MDHEN, CDR2 SYDVKM. The CDR3 spans 12 residues. The V and J ends lost 9 bases and 1 base respectively, with 9 bases between them. The TCR was taken from an adult who was a healthcare worker with PCR-confirmed SARS-CoV-2 infection or an uninfected control (not recorded which). V is TRBV28 and J is TRBJ1-1, with TRBD1 as a possible D gene (5 bases). The specimen was whole blood. The CDR3: CASDGGNTEAFF. CDR3 DNA: TGTGCCAGTGACGGGGGGAACACTGAAGCTTTCTTT.